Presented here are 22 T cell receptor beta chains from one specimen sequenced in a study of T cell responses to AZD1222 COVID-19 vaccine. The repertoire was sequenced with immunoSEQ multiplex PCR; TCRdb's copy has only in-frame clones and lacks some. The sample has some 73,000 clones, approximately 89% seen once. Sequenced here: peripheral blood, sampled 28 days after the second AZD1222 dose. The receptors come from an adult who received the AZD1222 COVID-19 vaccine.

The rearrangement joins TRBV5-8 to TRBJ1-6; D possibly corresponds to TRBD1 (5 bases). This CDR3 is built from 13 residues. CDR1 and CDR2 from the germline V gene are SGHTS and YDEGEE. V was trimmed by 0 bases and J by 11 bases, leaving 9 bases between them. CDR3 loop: CASSLEGPAPLHF. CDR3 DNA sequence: TGTGCCAGCAGCTTGGAGGGACCTGCACCCCTCCACTTT.

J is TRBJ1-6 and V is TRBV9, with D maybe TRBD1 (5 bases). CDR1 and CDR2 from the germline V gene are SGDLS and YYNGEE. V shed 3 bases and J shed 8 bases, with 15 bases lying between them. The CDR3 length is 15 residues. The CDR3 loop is CASSGWGTHDSPLHF. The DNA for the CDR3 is TGTGCCAGCAGCGGGTGGGGGACGCACGATTCACCCCTCCACTTT.

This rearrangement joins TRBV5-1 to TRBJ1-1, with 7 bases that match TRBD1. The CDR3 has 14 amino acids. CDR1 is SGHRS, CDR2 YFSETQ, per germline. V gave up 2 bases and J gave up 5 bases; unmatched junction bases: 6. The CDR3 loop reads CASSLRQGGTEAFF. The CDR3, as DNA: TGCGCCAGCAGCTTAAGACAGGGAGGGACTGAAGCTTTCTTT. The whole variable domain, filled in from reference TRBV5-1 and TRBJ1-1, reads KAGVTQTPRYLIKTRGQQVTLSCSPISGHRSVSWYQQTPGQGLQFLFEYFSETQRNKGNFPGRFSGRQFSNSRSEMNVSTLELGDSALYLCASSLRQGGTEAFFGQGTRLTVV.

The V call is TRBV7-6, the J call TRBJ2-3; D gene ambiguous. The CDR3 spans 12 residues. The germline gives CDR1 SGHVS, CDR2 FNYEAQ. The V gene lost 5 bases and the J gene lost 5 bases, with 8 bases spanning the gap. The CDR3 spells CASSPRLDTQYF. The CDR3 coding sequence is TGTGCCAGCAGCCCTAGGTTAGATACGCAGTATTTT. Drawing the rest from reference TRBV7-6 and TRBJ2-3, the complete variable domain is GAGVSQSPRYKVTKRGQDVALRCDPISGHVSLYWYRQALGQGPEFLTYFNYEAQQDKSGLPNDRFSAERPEGSISTLTIQRTEQRDSAMYRCASSPRLDTQYFGPGTRLTVL.

The CDR3 sequence is CASSLTTTDYEQYF. The CDR3 DNA reads TGCGCCAGCAGCTTGACCACGACGGACTACGAGCAGTACTTC. This chain links TRBV5-1 with TRBJ2-7; D call uncertain. Germline V CDR1 and CDR2: SGHRS, YFSETQ. The V end lost 1 base, the J end lost 3 bases, and 11 bases lay between the germline ends. The CDR3 contains 14 residues.

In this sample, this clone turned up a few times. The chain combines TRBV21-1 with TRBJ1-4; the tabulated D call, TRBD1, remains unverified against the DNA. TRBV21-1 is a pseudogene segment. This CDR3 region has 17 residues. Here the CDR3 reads CASSKQAIVHTNEKLFF. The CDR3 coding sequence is TGTGCCAGCAGCAAACAGGCTATCGTGCATACTAATGAAAAACTGTTTTTT.

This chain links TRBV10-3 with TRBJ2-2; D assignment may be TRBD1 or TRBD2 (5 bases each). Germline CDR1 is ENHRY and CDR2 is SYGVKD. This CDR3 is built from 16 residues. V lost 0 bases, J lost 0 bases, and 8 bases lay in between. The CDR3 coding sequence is TGTGCCATCAGTGAGTCGAGGGGTACGAACACCGGGGAGCTGTTTTTT. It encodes CAISESRGTNTGELFF.

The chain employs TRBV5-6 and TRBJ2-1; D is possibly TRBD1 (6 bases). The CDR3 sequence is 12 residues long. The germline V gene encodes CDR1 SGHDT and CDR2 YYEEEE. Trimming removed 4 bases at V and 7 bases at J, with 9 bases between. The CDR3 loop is CASSRGGNEQFF. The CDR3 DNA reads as TGTGCCAGCAGCCGAGGGGGAAATGAGCAGTTCTTC.

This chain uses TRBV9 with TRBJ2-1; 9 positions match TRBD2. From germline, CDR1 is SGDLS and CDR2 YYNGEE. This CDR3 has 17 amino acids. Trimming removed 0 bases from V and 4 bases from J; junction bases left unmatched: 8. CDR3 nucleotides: TGTGCCAGCAGCGTAGGCCTACTGGCGGGGGGGTACAATGAGCAGTTCTTC. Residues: CASSVGLLAGGYNEQFF.

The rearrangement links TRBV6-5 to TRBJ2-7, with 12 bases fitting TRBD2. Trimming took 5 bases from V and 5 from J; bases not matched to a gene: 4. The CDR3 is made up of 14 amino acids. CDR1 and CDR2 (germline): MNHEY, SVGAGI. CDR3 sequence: CASSSLAGGNEQYF. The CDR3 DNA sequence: TGTGCCAGCAGTAGCCTAGCGGGGGGGAACGAGCAGTACTTC.

CDR3 in DNA: TGTGCCATCAGTCGCACCCGGACTAGCGGAGTTAACAATGAGCAGTTCTTC. The encoded protein is CAISRTRTSGVNNEQFF. This rearrangement joins TRBV10-3 to TRBJ2-1; 10 positions match TRBD2. Germline CDR1 ENHRY, CDR2 SYGVKD. Trimming at V came to 5 bases and at J to 5 bases, leaving 12 bases not matched to a gene. The CDR3 sequence is 17 residues long.

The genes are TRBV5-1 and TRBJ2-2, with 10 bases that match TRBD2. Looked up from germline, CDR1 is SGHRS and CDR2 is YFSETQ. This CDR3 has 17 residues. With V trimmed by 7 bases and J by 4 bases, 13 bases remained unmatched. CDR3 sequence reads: CASWGLAGEHGTGELFF. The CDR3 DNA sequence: TGCGCCAGCTGGGGGCTAGCGGGAGAACACGGCACCGGGGAGCTGTTTTTT.

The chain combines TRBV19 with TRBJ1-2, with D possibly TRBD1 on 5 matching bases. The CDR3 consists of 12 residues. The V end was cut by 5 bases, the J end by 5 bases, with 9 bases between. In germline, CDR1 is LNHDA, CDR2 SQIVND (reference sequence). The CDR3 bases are TGTGCCAGTAGTTCGCAGGGTTATGGCTACACCTTC. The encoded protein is CASSSQGYGYTF.

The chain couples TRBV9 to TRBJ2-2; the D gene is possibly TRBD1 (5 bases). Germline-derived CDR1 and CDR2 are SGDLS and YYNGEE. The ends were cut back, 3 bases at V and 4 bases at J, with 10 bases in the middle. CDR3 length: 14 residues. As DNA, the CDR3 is TGTGCCAGCAGCGCGAGGCAGGGCACCGGGGAGCTGTTTTTT. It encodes CASSARQGTGELFF.

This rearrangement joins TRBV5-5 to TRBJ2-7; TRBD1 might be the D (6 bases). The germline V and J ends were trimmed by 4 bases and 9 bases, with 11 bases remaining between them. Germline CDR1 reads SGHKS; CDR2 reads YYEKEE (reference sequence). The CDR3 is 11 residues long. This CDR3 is CASSIPTGQYF. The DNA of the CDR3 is TGTGCCAGCAGCATACCGACAGGGCAGTACTTC.

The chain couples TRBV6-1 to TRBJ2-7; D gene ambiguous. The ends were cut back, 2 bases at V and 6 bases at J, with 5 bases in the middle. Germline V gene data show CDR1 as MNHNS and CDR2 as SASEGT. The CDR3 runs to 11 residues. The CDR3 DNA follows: TGTGCCAGCAGTGAACCCACCGAGCAGTACTTC. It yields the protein CASSEPTEQYF.

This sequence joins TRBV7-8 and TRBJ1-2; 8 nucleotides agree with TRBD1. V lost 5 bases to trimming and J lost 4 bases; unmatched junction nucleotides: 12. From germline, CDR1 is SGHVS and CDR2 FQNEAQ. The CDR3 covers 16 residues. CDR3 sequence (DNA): TGTGCCAGCAGCCCGAGAGCTACAGGGGGTGGCTATGGCTACACCTTC. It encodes CASSPRATGGGYGYTF.

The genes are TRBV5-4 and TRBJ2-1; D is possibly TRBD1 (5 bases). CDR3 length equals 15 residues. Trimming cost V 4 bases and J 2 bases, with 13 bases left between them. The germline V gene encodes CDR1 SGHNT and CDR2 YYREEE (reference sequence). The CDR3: CASSPKWGTYNEQFF. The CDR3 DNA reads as TGTGCCAGCAGCCCCAAGTGGGGCACCTACAATGAGCAGTTCTTC.

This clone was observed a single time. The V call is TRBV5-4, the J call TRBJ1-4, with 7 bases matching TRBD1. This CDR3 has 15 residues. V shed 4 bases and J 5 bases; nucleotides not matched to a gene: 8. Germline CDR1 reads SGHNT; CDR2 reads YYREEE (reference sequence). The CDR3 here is CASSAQQGKNEKLFF. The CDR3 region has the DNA TGTGCCAGCAGCGCCCAACAGGGGAAAAATGAAAAACTGTTTTTT.

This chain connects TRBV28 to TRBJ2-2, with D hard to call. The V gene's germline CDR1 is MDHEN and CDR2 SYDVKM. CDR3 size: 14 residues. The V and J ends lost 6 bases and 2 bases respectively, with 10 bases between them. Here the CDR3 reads CASSPSGNTGELFF. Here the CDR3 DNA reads TGTGCCAGCAGCCCGTCAGGAAACACCGGGGAGCTGTTTTTT.

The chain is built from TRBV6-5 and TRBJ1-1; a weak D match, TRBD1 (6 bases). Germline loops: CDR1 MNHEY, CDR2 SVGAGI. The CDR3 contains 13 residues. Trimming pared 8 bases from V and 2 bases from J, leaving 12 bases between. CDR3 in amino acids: CASVDRTNTEAFF. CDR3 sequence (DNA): TGTGCCAGCGTAGACAGGACTAACACTGAAGCTTTCTTT.

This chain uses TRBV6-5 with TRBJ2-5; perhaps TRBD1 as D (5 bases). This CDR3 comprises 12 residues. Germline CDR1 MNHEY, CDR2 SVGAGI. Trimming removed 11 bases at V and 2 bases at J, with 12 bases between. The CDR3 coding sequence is TGTGCCGCCCAACCAGGGCAAGAGACCCAGTACTTC. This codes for CAAQPGQETQYF.